The entry that follows covers one T cell receptor (beta chain) sequence. Antigen unknown. These data originate in a study of CD8 T cells in ankylosing spondylitis. Study-level findings and limits: Researchers reportedly found disease-linked clones significantly enriched in matched ankylosing spondylitis synovial fluid. Characteristic of ankylosing spondylitis blood, it appeared, was a TCR beta motif comprising several highly homologous variants.

The germline gives CDR1 LGHNA, CDR2 YSLEER. CDR3 length equals 13 residues. Trimming left V 3 bases short and J 4 bases short, with 7 bases between. Making the TCR beta libraries involved quantitative 5'-RACE with molecular barcodes. TCRdb redid the calling of the 5' RACE reads with MiXCR, one entry per CDR3 protein. The sample contains some 800,000 distinct CDR3 sequences, approximately 12% of which appear only once. The specimen sequenced was blood, either unsorted or a sorted T cell fraction (not recorded which). The clonotype comes from a male donor with ankylosing spondylitis. This rearrangement joins TRBV4-3 to TRBJ2-1; weak D call: TRBD2 (6 bases). This chain's CDR3 is CASSQDYYNEQFF. In DNA, the CDR3 is TGCGCCAGCAGCCAGGACTATTACAATGAGCAGTTCTTC.